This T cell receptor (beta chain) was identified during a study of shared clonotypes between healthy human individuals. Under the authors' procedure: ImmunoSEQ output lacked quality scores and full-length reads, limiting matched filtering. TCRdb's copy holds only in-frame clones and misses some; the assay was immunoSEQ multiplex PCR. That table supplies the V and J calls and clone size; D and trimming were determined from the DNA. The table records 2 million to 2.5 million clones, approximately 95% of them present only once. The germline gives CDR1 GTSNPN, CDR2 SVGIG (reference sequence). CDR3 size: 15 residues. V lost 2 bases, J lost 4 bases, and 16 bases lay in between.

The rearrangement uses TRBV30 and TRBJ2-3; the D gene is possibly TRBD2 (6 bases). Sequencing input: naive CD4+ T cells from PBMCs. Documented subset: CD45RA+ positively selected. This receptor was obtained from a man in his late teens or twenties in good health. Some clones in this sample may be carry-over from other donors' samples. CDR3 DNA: TGTGCCTGGAGTACCACTAGCTCCCCTCCAGATACGCAGTATTTT. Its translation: CAWSTTSSPPDTQYF.